This TCR beta chain was captured by sequencing in a study of blood T cell repertoires in COVID-19. At the level of the study: Samples of COVID-19 (acute and convalescent) were obtained from the United States, Italy and Spain. The analysed material was cDNA or gDNA that came from T cells, B-cell-depleted T cells, or PBMCs.

The V gene's germline CDR1 is SEHNR and CDR2 FQNEAQ (reference sequence). The CDR3 runs to 12 residues. Trimming removed 1 base at V and 6 bases at J, with 7 bases between. As processed by the authors: Cell counts per sample came from amplifying reference gene primers. The assay was immunoSEQ multiplex PCR, and TCRdb's table has in-frame clones only and misses some. The V and J calls and clone size were taken over from that table, and D and trimming were inferred from the DNA. Found here are under 75,000 clones, 90% of them singletons; the top ten hold about 13%. This TCR was recovered from a man between 60 and 70 years old with active COVID-19. The sample consisted of peripheral blood. V usage is TRBV7-9 and J usage is TRBJ2-7; D perhaps matches TRBD1 (5 bases). The CDR3 is CASSLGTGEQYF. CDR3 coding DNA: TGTGCCAGCAGCTTAGGAACAGGCGAGCAGTACTTC. Based on the CDR3 plus reference TRBV7-9 and TRBJ2-7, the full variable domain is DTGVSQNPRHKITKRGQNVTFRCDPISEHNRLYWYRQTLGQGPEFLTYFQNEAQLEKSRLLSDRFSAERPKGSFSTLEIQRTEQGDSAMYLCASSLGTGEQYFGPGTRLTVT.